The 26 T cell receptor beta chains given below trace back to one sample, sequenced in a study of somatic mutations in cytotoxic T cells in rheumatoid arthritis. Measured with immunoSEQ multiplex PCR; TCRdb has only the in-frame clones, and not every one. Of fewer than 20,000 clones listed, roughly 65% are singletons. The sample taken for sequencing was CD8+ T cells sorted from blood. The receptors come from an adult with rheumatoid arthritis.

The chain uses TRBV9 and TRBJ2-3, with D unclear. Germline V CDR1 and CDR2: SGDLS, YYNGEE. Trimming took off 3 bases at V and 0 bases at J, with 11 bases between the two ends. CDR3 length: 15 residues. CDR3 region: CASSASIGSTDTQYF. CDR3 DNA: TGTGCCAGCAGCGCTTCCATCGGGAGCACAGATACGCAGTATTTT.

The V gene is TRBV7-8, the J gene TRBJ1-5; no clear D. The CDR3 length is 15 residues. Trimming cost V 1 base and J 0 bases, with 7 bases left between them. Germline CDR1 is SGHVS and CDR2 is FQNEAQ. In DNA form, the CDR3 reads TGTGCCAGCAGCTTAGAAGGATATAGCAATCAGCCCCAGCATTTT. It encodes CASSLEGYSNQPQHF.

This rearrangement joins TRBV28 to TRBJ1-6, with D possibly being TRBD1 (5 bases). Germline CDR1 reads MDHEN; CDR2 reads SYDVKM. Trimming removed 8 bases at V and 0 bases at J, with 17 bases between. There are 17 residues in the CDR3. CDR3 in DNA: TGTGCCAGCCAGCGGGGACTTACGAGCTCCTATAATTCACCCCTCCACTTT. Residues: CASQRGLTSSYNSPLHF.

This chain links TRBV6-6 with TRBJ2-2; unclear D gene. This CDR3 is built from 15 residues. Trimming shortened V by 0 bases and J by 4 bases, and 9 bases separated the two germline ends. Germline loops: CDR1 MNHNY, CDR2 SVGAGI (reference sequence). The CDR3 bases are TGTGCCAGCAGTTACTCGATTTGGGGCACCGGGGAGCTGTTTTTT. Amino acids: CASSYSIWGTGELFF.

The gene calls are TRBV5-5 and TRBJ1-6; D might be TRBD1 (6 bases). CDR3 length: 17 residues. V lost 4 bases and J lost 0, with 14 bases in between. The germline CDR1 and CDR2 sequences are SGHKS and YYEKEE (reference sequence). The CDR3 region has the DNA TGTGCCAGCAGCCCGTGGAGGGGGGACTCCTATAATTCACCCCTCCACTTT. Translation: CASSPWRGDSYNSPLHF.

The gene calls are TRBV30 and TRBJ2-6; 10 bases match TRBD1. The CDR3 covers 15 residues. The V gene end was trimmed by 6 bases and the J gene end by 1 base; junction bases not matched to a gene: 3. The V gene's germline CDR1 is GTSNPN and CDR2 SVGIG (reference sequence). CDR3 nucleotides: TGTGCCTGCTCGGGACAGGGGTCTGGGGCCAACGTCCTGACTTTC. As protein: CACSGQGSGANVLTF.

V and J are TRBV19 and TRBJ2-7; tentative D call: TRBD2 (5 bases). V was trimmed by 4 bases and J by 9 bases, leaving 13 bases between them. The CDR3 consists of 12 residues. The germline gives CDR1 LNHDA, CDR2 SQIVND (reference sequence). The DNA for the CDR3 is TGTGCCAGTAGTAAGGGAGACGTGGGGCAGTACTTC. It yields the protein CASSKGDVGQYF.

In this sample, this clone turned up a few times. The chain has TRBV7-8 and TRBJ1-1; D remains ambiguous. The CDR3 covers 14 residues. Per germline, CDR1 SGHVS and CDR2 FQNEAQ. V gave up 1 base and J gave up 5 bases, with 11 bases separating them. CDR3 DNA: TGTGCCAGCAGCTTAGACGGGTGGGGTACTGAAGCTTTCTTT. Protein sequence: CASSLDGWGTEAFF.

With regard to this clone: One junction end does not reproduce the germline sequence, and a read error may be involved. V and J are TRBV5-5 and TRBJ1-2; maybe TRBD1 (5 bases). CDR1 is SGHKS, CDR2 YYEKEE, per germline (reference sequence). This CDR3 has 14 residues. The CDR3, as DNA: TGTGCCAGCATCTTGGGGGAATTTGGCTATGGCTACACCTTC. Translation gives CASILGEFGYGYTF.

The rearrangement joins TRBV19 to TRBJ2-3; weak D call: TRBD1 (6 bases). Germline lookup yields CDR1 LNHDA and CDR2 SQIVND (reference sequence). The V gene lost 5 bases and the J gene lost 4 bases, with 10 bases spanning the gap. The CDR3 loop spans 13 amino acids. The CDR3 DNA reads TGTGCCAGTAGTCGCAGGGGCGCAGATACGCAGTATTTT. Its protein is CASSRRGADTQYF. Combining the CDR3 with reference TRBV19 and TRBJ2-3 gives the whole variable domain DGGITQSPKYLFRKEGQNVTLSCEQNLNHDAMYWYRQDPGQGLRLIYYSQIVNDFQKGDIAEGYSVSREKKESFPLTVTSAQKNPTAFYLCASSRRGADTQYFGPGTRLTVL.

This chain uses TRBV2 with TRBJ1-1; D gene unclear. CDR1 is SNHLY, CDR2 FYNNEI, per germline. Trimming cost V 10 bases and J 6 bases, with 18 bases left between them. The length of the CDR3 is 13 residues. The CDR3 is CATLPAGGPEAFF. Here the CDR3 DNA reads TGTGCCACCCTGCCCGCGGGAGGCCCTGAAGCTTTCTTT.

The V and J genes are TRBV19 and TRBJ2-1; 7 bases line up with TRBD1. V was pared by 7 bases and J by 7 bases, with 16 bases of the junction left unmatched. CDR1 is LNHDA, CDR2 SQIVND, per germline (reference sequence). The CDR3 is 16 residues long. The CDR3 region is CASTHERQGFGNEQFF. The CDR3 DNA follows: TGTGCCAGTACACACGAAAGACAGGGATTTGGAAATGAGCAGTTCTTC. Using reference TRBV19 and TRBJ2-1 for the parts outside the CDR3, the full variable domain is DGGITQSPKYLFRKEGQNVTLSCEQNLNHDAMYWYRQDPGQGLRLIYYSQIVNDFQKGDIAEGYSVSREKKESFPLTVTSAQKNPTAFYLCASTHERQGFGNEQFFGPGTRLTVL.

The chain joins TRBV7-8 to TRBJ2-3, with 10 bases lining up with TRBD2. CDR1 and CDR2 (germline): SGHVS, FQNEAQ. This CDR3 is built from 16 residues. Trimming took 1 base from V and 4 from J; bases not matched to a gene: 5. CDR3 residues: CASSLEASGGADTQYF. The CDR3 coding sequence is TGTGCCAGCAGCTTAGAGGCTAGCGGGGGTGCAGATACGCAGTATTTT. Variable domain in full (rest from reference TRBV7-8 and TRBJ2-3): GAGVSQSPRYKVAKRGQDVALRCDPISGHVSLFWYQQALGQGPEFLTYFQNEAQLDKSGLPSDRFFAERPEGSVSTLKIQRTQQEDSAVYLCASSLEASGGADTQYFGPGTRLTVL.

This sequence joins TRBV19 and TRBJ2-1; 9 positions match TRBD1. V was clipped by 3 bases and J by 8 bases; unmatched bases: 8. This CDR3 is built from 15 residues. CDR1 LNHDA and CDR2 SQIVND come from the germline V gene (reference sequence). CDR3 sequence reads: CASSMMGTGLDEQFF. As DNA, the CDR3 is TGTGCCAGTAGTATGATGGGGACAGGGTTGGATGAGCAGTTCTTC.

V gene TRBV9 combines with J gene TRBJ2-2, with TRBD1 matching over 10 bases. The V segment lost 0 bases and the J segment 5 bases; nucleotides outside the gene matches: 7. The CDR3 spans 17 residues. Germline lookup yields CDR1 SGDLS and CDR2 YYNGEE. The CDR3 nucleotides are TGTGCCAGCAGCGTAGCCCTGACAGGGGGCAAAACCGGGGAGCTGTTTTTT. It yields the protein CASSVALTGGKTGELFF.

J is TRBJ1-2 and V is TRBV28; 7 bases are shared with TRBD1. Germline assignment: CDR1 MDHEN and CDR2 SYDVKM. Losses at the gene ends were 5 bases for V and 8 bases for J; bases not matched to a gene: 5. This CDR3 is 12 amino acids long. CDR3 bases: TGTGCCAGCAGTGCCACAGGGGAAGGCTACACCTTC. It is translated as CASSATGEGYTF.

A few counts support this clone. At the DNA level, this CDR3 is encoded by other sequences in the same sample as well. This chain uses TRBV2 with TRBJ2-7; no definite D call. The CDR3 has 10 amino acids. V lost 8 bases and J 5 bases, leaving 7 bases between the germline ends. Germline loops: CDR1 SNHLY, CDR2 FYNNEI. The CDR3 here is CASGRDEQYF. The CDR3 bases are TGTGCCAGCGGCCGGGACGAGCAGTACTTC.

This clone was recorded a few times. The rearrangement joins TRBV5-6 to TRBJ2-7; D possibly corresponds to TRBD1 (6 bases). Per germline, CDR1 SGHDT and CDR2 YYEEEE. This CDR3 region has 15 residues. Trimming removed 6 bases at V and 5 bases at J, with 21 bases between. DNA of the CDR3: TGTGCCAGCACCATGGGGGCAGCCTGGTCCAACGAGCAGTACTTC. Protein: CASTMGAAWSNEQYF. Based on the CDR3 plus reference TRBV5-6 and TRBJ2-7, the full variable domain is DAGVTQSPTHLIKTRGQQVTLRCSPKSGHDTVSWYQQALGQGPQFIFQYYEEEERQRGNFPDRFSGHQFPNYSSELNVNALLLGDSALYLCASTMGAAWSNEQYFGPGTRLTVT.

This chain uses TRBV27 with TRBJ1-4; 10 bases align to TRBD1. With 4 bases clipped from V and 7 bases from J, the junction kept 6 bases outside the gene matches. This CDR3 contains 15 residues. Per germline, CDR1 MNHEY and CDR2 SMNVEV (reference sequence). The CDR3 sequence: CASSWGQGLGEKLFF. The CDR3 DNA sequence: TGTGCCAGCAGTTGGGGACAGGGGCTCGGTGAAAAACTGTTTTTT.

This clone showed up just a few times. The J gene is TRBJ1-1, the V gene TRBV19; TRBD1 is a possible D gene (6 bases). Per germline, CDR1 LNHDA and CDR2 SQIVND (reference sequence). Deletions cut 3 bases from V and 0 bases from J, with 11 bases between. CDR3 length equals 15 residues. CDR3 region: CASSIIGQMNTEAFF. In nucleotides, the CDR3 is TGTGCCAGTAGTATCATCGGACAGATGAACACTGAAGCTTTCTTT.

The rearrangement links TRBV27 to TRBJ2-7; 8 nucleotides match TRBD1. J gave up 2 bases and V 6 bases, and 12 bases lay outside the gene matches. Looked up from germline, CDR1 is MNHEY and CDR2 is SMNVEV (reference sequence). The CDR3 runs to 16 residues. The CDR3 here is CASSYETGVGTYEQYF. The CDR3 DNA sequence: TGTGCCAGCAGCTACGAGACAGGGGTGGGGACCTACGAGCAGTACTTC.

This rearrangement joins TRBV5-6 to TRBJ2-7; no clear D gene. Trimming shortened V by 2 bases and J by 6 bases, and 15 bases separated the two germline ends. CDR1 and CDR2 from the germline V gene are SGHDT and YYEEEE. The length of the CDR3 is 14 residues. DNA for the CDR3: TGTGCCAGCAGCTTCGGCCAGTTCGGGTCCGAGCAGTACTTC. Translating it yields CASSFGQFGSEQYF.

The genes are TRBV5-6 and TRBJ2-7; D may be TRBD2 (6 bases). V lost 5 bases and J lost 3, with 18 bases in between. Per the germline V gene, CDR1 is SGHDT and CDR2 is YYEEEE. The CDR3 loop spans 15 amino acids. CDR3 nucleotide sequence: TGTGCCAGCAGGGGCCCGACGGGGGAATACTACGAGCAGTACTTC. It codes for CASRGPTGEYYEQYF.

This clone appeared a few times. This rearrangement joins TRBV19 to TRBJ1-5, with TRBD1 as a possible D gene (6 bases). The V gene lost 8 bases and the J gene lost 3 bases, with 17 bases spanning the gap. This CDR3 spans 15 amino acids. Germline V gene data show CDR1 as LNHDA and CDR2 as SQIVND (reference sequence). The CDR3 DNA is TGTGCCAGTTGGGAGCCACAGGGATTCAATCAGCCCCAGCATTTT. Amino acids: CASWEPQGFNQPQHF.

This clone turned up a few times. The V and J genes are TRBV7-2 and TRBJ2-3; 15 bases line up with TRBD2. Per germline, CDR1 SGHTA and CDR2 FQGNSA. The CDR3 totals 18 residues. With 2 bases clipped from V and 3 bases from J, the junction kept 6 bases outside the gene matches. The CDR3 reads CASSLTGLAGGRTDTQYF. CDR3 nucleotides: TGTGCCAGCAGCTTAACCGGACTAGCGGGGGGGCGAACAGATACGCAGTATTTT.

The table lists this clone with a few counts. The chain uses TRBV6-5 and TRBJ1-4, with 10 bases lining up with TRBD1. Germline trimming cut 5 bases from V and 7 bases from J; bases unmatched to any gene: 4. The CDR3 is made up of 14 amino acids. Germline loops: CDR1 MNHEY, CDR2 SVGAGI. CDR3 DNA: TGTGCCAGCAGTGAGACAGGGGGCATTGAAAAACTGTTTTTT. It specifies CASSETGGIEKLFF.